The sequence of this T cell receptor (beta chain) was determined in a study of CD4 and CD8 cells across lung adenocarcinoma regions. The junction had 2 bases not matched to a gene; V was cut back by 0 bases and J by 1 base. Germline assignment: CDR1 MNHEY and CDR2 SVGAGI. CDR3 length: 15 residues. TCRdb analysed the PCR reads with MiXCR anew, one entry per CDR3 protein. The repertoire holds several thousand distinct CDR3 sequences, with approximately 53% as singletons. V usage is TRBV6-5 and J usage is TRBJ1-1; the match to TRBD1 covers 7 bases. The sequence came from a female donor with lung adenocarcinoma. The CD4 and CD8 labels of this study may be unreliable. Sequencing was performed on CD4+ T cells from the center of a lung tumor. DNA of the CDR3: TGTGCCAGCAGTTACTCGGGACAGCAGAACACTGAAGCTTTCTTT. Amino acid sequence: CASSYSGQQNTEAFF.